Following are 25 T cell receptor beta chains from one sample sequenced in a study of cytomegalovirus exposure and HLA in healthy donors. The protocol was immunoSEQ multiplex PCR, while the TCRdb copy is restricted to in-frame clones and leaves out a portion. Of approximately 170,000 clones listed, 85% are singletons. The sample consisted of PBMCs. These receptor sequences come from a man aged 25 to 40 in good health and CMV-seropositive.

The rearrangement uses TRBV5-1 and TRBJ2-7; 7 bases fit TRBD1. The V gene end was trimmed by 0 bases and the J gene end by 3 bases; junction bases not matched to a gene: 12. This CDR3 contains 17 residues. CDR1 and CDR2 from the germline V gene are SGHRS and YFSETQ. The DNA for the CDR3 is TGCGCCAGCAGCTTGGAGGCCTTGGGGGCAGGGGGCTACGAGCAGTACTTC. It is translated as CASSLEALGAGGYEQYF.

The CDR3: CASSHTTIGRHYGYTF. The CDR3 nucleotides read TGCGCCAGCAGCCACACCACGATAGGGAGGCACTATGGCTACACCTTC. The rearrangement uses TRBV4-3 and TRBJ1-2, with no clear D. This CDR3 is 16 amino acids long. V gave up 3 bases and J gave up 3 bases, with 17 bases separating them. Germline V CDR1 and CDR2: LGHNA, YSLEER.

The gene calls are TRBV6-4 and TRBJ2-4, with 9 bases aligning to TRBD1. CDR3 length: 18 amino acids. J gave up 1 base and V 6 bases, and 13 bases lay outside the gene matches. CDR1 is MRHNA, CDR2 SNTAGT, per germline. Here the CDR3 reads CASSPNTGGVGAKNIQYF. The DNA for the CDR3 is TGTGCCAGCAGCCCAAACACAGGGGGCGTGGGGGCCAAAAACATTCAGTACTTC.

This clone was found a few times. V and J are TRBV7-9 and TRBJ1-6, with a tentative D call TRBD1 (6 bases). The CDR3 length is 14 residues. V was trimmed by 2 bases and J by 10 bases, leaving 12 bases between them. CDR1 and CDR2 (germline): SEHNR, FQNEAQ (reference sequence). CDR3 amino acids: CASSLSRGESPLHF. Here the CDR3 DNA reads TGTGCCAGCAGCTTATCCAGGGGCGAGTCACCCCTCCACTTT.

As concerns this clone: This CDR3 is also generated by other DNA sequences in the sample. This chain joins TRBV4-3 and TRBJ1-1; D uncertain. V lost 4 bases, J lost 2 bases, and 11 bases lay in between. Germline V gene sequence: CDR1 LGHNA, CDR2 YSLEER. This CDR3 contains 14 residues. The CDR3 DNA reads as TGCGCCAGCAGCCCGAGAGGGCCCAACACTGAAGCTTTCTTT. It encodes CASSPRGPNTEAFF.

The gene calls are TRBV10-3 and TRBJ2-1; possible D gene TRBD2, 6 bases. V was clipped by 0 bases and J by 3 bases, with 15 bases between them. The CDR3 totals 17 residues. The germline gives CDR1 ENHRY, CDR2 SYGVKD. CDR3 in amino acids: CAISESGAGGSYNEQFF. The CDR3 nucleotides are TGTGCCATCAGTGAGTCCGGGGCCGGGGGAAGCTACAATGAGCAGTTCTTC.

The chain combines TRBV7-3 with TRBJ2-1, with 9 bases fitting TRBD2. Germline assignment: CDR1 SGHTA and CDR2 FQGTGA. V lost 2 bases and J lost 2; bases outside the gene matches: 7. The CDR3 loop spans 17 amino acids. In DNA form, the CDR3 reads TGTGCCAGCAGCTTACAAGAGCGGGGGGACCCCTACAATGAGCAGTTCTTC. This gives the protein CASSLQERGDPYNEQFF.

This clone was seen only once. The chain has TRBV11-1 and TRBJ1-5, with 9 bases that match TRBD1. Germline values: CDR1 SGHAT, CDR2 FQDESV (reference sequence). This CDR3 comprises 14 residues. V shed 5 bases, J shed 5 bases, and the junction held 4 bases outside the gene matches. The CDR3 loop is CASSADRGHQPQHF. CDR3 nucleotides: TGTGCCAGCAGCGCGGACAGGGGTCATCAGCCCCAGCATTTT. Drawing the rest from reference TRBV11-1 and TRBJ1-5, the complete variable domain is EAEVAQSPRYKITEKSQAVAFWCDPISGHATLYWYRQILGQGPELLVQFQDESVVDDSQLPKDRFSAERLKGVDSTLKIQPAELGDSAMYLCASSADRGHQPQHFGDGTRLSIL.

The rearrangement joins TRBV10-1 to TRBJ1-4, with 9 positions matching TRBD1. The CDR3 extends over 17 amino acids. The V segment lost 2 bases and the J segment 8 bases; nucleotides outside the gene matches: 12. CDR1 and CDR2 from the germline V gene are WNHNN and SYGVQD (reference sequence). CDR3 sequence: CASSETLLSGTGEKLFF. In DNA form, the CDR3 reads TGCGCCAGCAGTGAGACTCTTTTATCGGGGACAGGGGAAAAACTGTTTTTT.

The gene calls are TRBV18 and TRBJ1-5; 11 nucleotides line up with TRBD1. CDR3 size: 16 residues. The V gene end was trimmed by 2 bases and the J gene end by 6 bases; junction bases not matched to a gene: 6. The germline gives CDR1 KGHSH, CDR2 LQKENI. In DNA form, the CDR3 reads TGTGCCAGCTCACCAGCGGGACAGGGGGTTGCTCAGCCCCAGCATTTT. Encoded protein: CASSPAGQGVAQPQHF.

V is TRBV10-3 and J is TRBJ1-4; TRBD1 might be the D (5 bases). The CDR3 spans 13 residues. The V end lost 6 bases, the J end lost 0 bases, and 5 bases lay between the germline ends. Per the germline V gene, CDR1 is ENHRY and CDR2 is SYGVKD. The CDR3 sequence is CAIRTATNEKLFF. The CDR3 DNA reads as TGTGCCATCAGGACAGCAACTAATGAAAAACTGTTTTTT.

This clone has only a few counts. This chain links TRBV7-6 with TRBJ2-7; D is ambiguous. Trimming left V 1 base short and J 0 bases short, with 7 bases between. The germline CDR1 and CDR2 sequences are SGHVS and FNYEAQ. This CDR3 is 14 amino acids long. As DNA, the CDR3 is TGTGCCAGCAGCTTAGATGTCCTCTCCTACGAGCAGTACTTC. This encodes CASSLDVLSYEQYF. The full variable domain, with the rest looked up from reference TRBV7-6 and TRBJ2-7, is GAGVSQSPRYKVTKRGQDVALRCDPISGHVSLYWYRQALGQGPEFLTYFNYEAQQDKSGLPNDRFSAERPEGSISTLTIQRTEQRDSAMYRCASSLDVLSYEQYFGPGTRLTVT.

The CDR3 loop is CASSRTGTGGYEQYF. CDR3 bases: TGTGCCAGCAGCCGAACCGGGACAGGGGGCTACGAGCAGTACTTC. V is TRBV7-3 and J is TRBJ2-7; 11 nucleotides agree with TRBD1. CDR1 and CDR2 (germline): SGHTA, FQGTGA. V gave up 5 bases and J gave up 3 bases; unmatched junction bases: 6. The CDR3 has 15 residues. The variable domain in full, with the rest retrieved from reference TRBV7-3 and TRBJ2-7, is GAGVSQTPSNKVTEKGKYVELRCDPISGHTALYWYRQSLGQGPEFLIYFQGTGAADDSGLPNDRFFAVRPEGSVSTLKIQRTERGDSAVYLCASSRTGTGGYEQYFGPGTRLTVT.

The chain joins TRBV2 to TRBJ2-1; 9 bases are a match to TRBD2. The V and J ends lost 8 bases and 7 bases, in that order; junction bases with no gene match: 9. The germline V gene has CDR1 SNHLY and CDR2 FYNNEI. The CDR3 runs 14 residues. This CDR3 reads CASLGGLAGNEQFF. As DNA, the CDR3 is TGTGCCAGCCTGGGAGGGCTAGCGGGGAATGAGCAGTTCTTC.

The chain uses TRBV30 and TRBJ1-5; 8 bases fit TRBD1. The germline V gene encodes CDR1 GTSNPN and CDR2 SVGIG (reference sequence). This CDR3 has 13 amino acids. V dropped 1 base and J dropped 6; count of bases not matched to a gene: 2. The CDR3 DNA follows: TGTGCCTGGAGTGACAGGGGGACTCAGCCCCAGCATTTT. Protein: CAWSDRGTQPQHF.

The rearrangement links TRBV9 to TRBJ2-3; D call uncertain. Germline V gives CDR1 SGDLS, CDR2 YYNGEE. The CDR3 covers 17 residues. Trimming removed 0 bases at V and 0 bases at J, with 14 bases between. The CDR3 region has the DNA TGTGCCAGCAGCGTAGAACAGAGAAAAGAAAGCACAGATACGCAGTATTTT. Translation: CASSVEQRKESTDTQYF.

The table lists this clone with a count of one. The rearrangement links TRBV4-3 to TRBJ1-2; TRBD1 aligns across 10 bases. There are 16 residues in the CDR3. Germline V gene data show CDR1 as LGHNA and CDR2 as YSLEER. Unmatched junction bases numbered 6, after V lost 1 base and J lost 4 bases. The CDR3 nucleotides are TGCGCCAGCAGCCAAGGCCTGGGGACAGGGGCCTATGGCTACACCTTC. Amino acids: CASSQGLGTGAYGYTF.

This chain uses TRBV29-1 with TRBJ1-2; 7 bases align to TRBD1. Per the germline V gene, CDR1 is SQVTM and CDR2 is ANQGSEA. The V segment lost 6 bases and the J segment 5 bases; nucleotides outside the gene matches: 12. The CDR3 consists of 14 residues. The CDR3 protein is CSVTVTGTAYGYTF. CDR3 bases: TGCAGCGTCACCGTAACCGGGACAGCATATGGCTACACCTTC.

CDR3 region: CATAYTTSGGLEQFF. The DNA for the CDR3 is TGTGCCACCGCGTACACGACTAGCGGGGGGCTAGAGCAGTTCTTC. The chain is built from TRBV15 and TRBJ2-1; TRBD2 matches 13 bases. CDR1 is LNHNV and CDR2 is YYDKDF in the germline V gene (reference sequence). V lost 8 bases and J lost 10; bases outside the gene matches: 11. This CDR3 region has 15 residues. The entire variable domain, with the rest obtained from reference TRBV15 and TRBJ2-1, is as follows: DAMVIQNPRYQVTQFGKPVTLSCSQTLNHNVMYWYQQKSSQAPKLLFHYYDKDFNNEADTPDNFQSRRPNTSFCFLDIRSPGLGDTAMYLCATAYTTSGGLEQFFGPGTRLTVL.

The chain carries TRBV4-3 and TRBJ1-3; 7 bases map to TRBD1. V lost 2 bases to trimming and J lost 4 bases; unmatched junction nucleotides: 5. Per the germline V gene, CDR1 is LGHNA and CDR2 is YSLEER. The CDR3 is 15 amino acids. In nucleotides, the CDR3 is TGCGCCAGCAGCCAACCCAGGGGGATCGGAAACACCATATATTTT. Its protein is CASSQPRGIGNTIYF.

The chain uses TRBV7-3 and TRBJ2-3, with 13 bases fitting TRBD2. This CDR3 is 17 amino acids long. Trimming took 3 bases from V and 2 from J; bases not matched to a gene: 5. Per the germline V gene, CDR1 is SGHTA and CDR2 is FQGTGA. CDR3 sequence reads: CASSFSGLAGATDTQYF. CDR3 coding DNA: TGTGCCAGCAGCTTTTCCGGACTAGCGGGGGCCACAGATACGCAGTATTTT.

This clone appeared once. V is TRBV4-1 and J is TRBJ2-1, with 11 bases aligning to TRBD2. CDR3 length equals 16 residues. Germline CDR1 is MGHRA and CDR2 is YSYEKL. V gave up 0 bases and J gave up 8 bases; unmatched junction bases: 6. The CDR3 is CASSQELAGVSDEQFF. For the CDR3, the DNA is TGCGCCAGCAGCCAAGAACTAGCGGGGGTCTCGGATGAGCAGTTCTTC.

This chain uses TRBV5-1 with TRBJ2-2, with a weak D call TRBD1 (6 bases). This CDR3 is built from 16 residues. Germline V gene data show CDR1 as SGHRS and CDR2 as YFSETQ. The V and J ends lost 1 base and 4 bases respectively, with 14 bases between them. CDR3 DNA: TGCGCCAGCAGCTTGCCTAGGGAAGGGGGCACCGGGGAGCTGTTTTTT. Encoded protein: CASSLPREGGTGELFF. Full variable domain (missing parts from reference TRBV5-1 and TRBJ2-2): KAGVTQTPRYLIKTRGQQVTLSCSPISGHRSVSWYQQTPGQGLQFLFEYFSETQRNKGNFPGRFSGRQFSNSRSEMNVSTLELGDSALYLCASSLPREGGTGELFFGEGSRLTVL.

The V and J genes are TRBV27 and TRBJ2-7, with D perhaps matching TRBD1 (6 bases). The germline V gene encodes CDR1 MNHEY and CDR2 SMNVEV (reference sequence). V lost 0 bases, J lost 2 bases, and 11 bases lay in between. The CDR3 is 15 amino acids. The CDR3, as DNA: TGTGCCAGCAGTTTATCGTCAAGGGGGACCTACGAGCAGTACTTC. Translating it yields CASSLSSRGTYEQYF.

V usage is TRBV6-6 and J usage is TRBJ2-7; tentatively, D is TRBD1 (6 bases). Germline V lookup: CDR1 MNHNY, CDR2 SVGAGI (reference sequence). This CDR3 spans 12 amino acids. V was shortened by 4 bases and J by 4 bases, with 8 bases between the two germline ends. The CDR3 DNA sequence: TGTGCCAGCAGTTCTCAGGGGTACGAGCAGTACTTC. It codes for CASSSQGYEQYF.